The sample holds many counts of the clone carrying this T cell receptor beta chain. Its antigen is not identified. This specimen comes from a study of neurological immune-mediated disorders. Study observations and caveats: None of the features examined (clinical or MRI) was associated with the multiple sclerosis repertoire cluster.

The team produced cDNA through 5'RACE using 10-nucleotide random UMIs. Every sequencing run produced over 200 million TCR-beta sequences, and the sequences from any one run covered 15-18 subjects. MiXCR was run by TCRdb on the 5' RACE reads, yielding one entry per CDR3 protein. The sample records approximately 26,000 distinct CDR3 sequences, approximately 3.2% being singletons. The germline gives CDR1 SQVTM, CDR2 ANQGSEA. The CDR3 covers 14 residues. The V gene lost 0 bases and the J gene lost 8 bases, with 13 bases spanning the gap. The sequence came from a woman aged 25 to 45 with multiple sclerosis. The sample taken for sequencing was PBMCs. The V gene is TRBV29-1, the J gene TRBJ2-2, with D possibly called TRBD1 or TRBD2 (5 bases each). CDR3 DNA: TGCAGCGTTGAAGATCCAGGGAGTACTGGGGAGCTGTTTTTT. Its translation: CSVEDPGSTGELFF.